This TCR beta chain was obtained from a study of blood T cell repertoires in COVID-19. Study in general: Sources were T cells, B-cell-depleted T cells, or PBMCs; the material itself was cDNA or gDNA.

The ends were cut back, 7 bases at V and 6 bases at J, with 19 bases in the middle. Germline-derived CDR1 and CDR2 are MNHEY and SMNVEV (reference sequence). This CDR3 is 16 amino acids long. Produced via immunoSEQ multiplex PCR; TCRdb's table is partial and in-frame only. The sample shows a few hundred thousand clones, approximately 85% of them seen only once. The chain couples TRBV27 to TRBJ1-6; maybe TRBD1 (6 bases). The TCR sequence derives from a human donor in a cohort sampled during active COVID-19. Source material: peripheral blood. The CDR3 region has the DNA TGTGCCAGCAAGCCCCTGGACAGCGTCTCTAATTCACCCCTCCACTTT. It is translated as CASKPLDSVSNSPLHF.